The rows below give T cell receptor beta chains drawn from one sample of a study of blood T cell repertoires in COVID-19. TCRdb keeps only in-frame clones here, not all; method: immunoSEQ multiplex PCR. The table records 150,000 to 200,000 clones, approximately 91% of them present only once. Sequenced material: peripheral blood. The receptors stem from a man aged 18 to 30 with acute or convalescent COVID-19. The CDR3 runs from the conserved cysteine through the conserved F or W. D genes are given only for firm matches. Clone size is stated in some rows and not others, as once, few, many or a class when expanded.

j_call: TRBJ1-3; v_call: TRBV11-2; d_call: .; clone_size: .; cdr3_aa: CASSSGLLAGNTIYF; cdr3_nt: TGTGCCAGCAGCTCGGGACTGCTCGCTGGAAACACCATATATTTT
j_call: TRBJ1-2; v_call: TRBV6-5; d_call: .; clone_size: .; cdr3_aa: CASGLQGGFDGYTF; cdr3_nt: TGTGCCAGCGGGCTTCAGGGAGGGTTCGATGGCTACACCTTC
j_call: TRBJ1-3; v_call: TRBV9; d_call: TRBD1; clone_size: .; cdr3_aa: CASSGTGGRSGNTIYF; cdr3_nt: TGTGCCAGCAGCGGCACAGGGGGTCGCTCTGGAAACACCATATATTTT
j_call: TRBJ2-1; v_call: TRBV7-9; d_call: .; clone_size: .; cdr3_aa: CASSAEGFF; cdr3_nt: TGTGCCAGCAGCGCCGAGGGGTTCTTC
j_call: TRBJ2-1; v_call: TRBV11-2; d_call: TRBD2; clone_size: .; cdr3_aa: CASSLVAGGFYNEQFF; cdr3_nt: TGTGCCAGCAGCTTAGTAGCGGGAGGCTTCTACAATGAGCAGTTCTTC
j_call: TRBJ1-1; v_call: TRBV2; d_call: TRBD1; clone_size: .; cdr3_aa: CASKPSGGQAFF; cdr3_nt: TGTGCCAGCAAGCCTTCAGGGGGTCAAGCTTTCTTT
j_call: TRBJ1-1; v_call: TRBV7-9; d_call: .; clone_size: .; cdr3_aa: CASSLAGGITEAFF; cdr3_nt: TGTGCCAGCAGCCTGGCGGGGGGTATCACTGAAGCTTTCTTT
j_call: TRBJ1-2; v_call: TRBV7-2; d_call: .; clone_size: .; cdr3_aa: CASSPTLGYGYTF; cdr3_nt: TGTGCCAGCAGCCCAACTCTAGGCTATGGCTACACCTTC
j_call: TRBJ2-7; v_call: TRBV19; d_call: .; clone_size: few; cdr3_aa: CASSMFGVLDSINEQYF; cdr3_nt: TGTGCCAGTAGTATGTTTGGGGTCTTGGACAGCATAAACGAGCAGTACTTC
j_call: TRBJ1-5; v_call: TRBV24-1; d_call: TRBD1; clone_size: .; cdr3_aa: CATSATGDNQPQHF; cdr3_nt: TGTGCCACCAGTGCAACAGGGGACAATCAGCCCCAGCATTTT
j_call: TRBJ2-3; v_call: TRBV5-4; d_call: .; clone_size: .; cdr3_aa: CASSLARTDTQYF; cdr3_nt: TGTGCCAGCAGCTTGGCCAGGACAGATACGCAGTATTTT